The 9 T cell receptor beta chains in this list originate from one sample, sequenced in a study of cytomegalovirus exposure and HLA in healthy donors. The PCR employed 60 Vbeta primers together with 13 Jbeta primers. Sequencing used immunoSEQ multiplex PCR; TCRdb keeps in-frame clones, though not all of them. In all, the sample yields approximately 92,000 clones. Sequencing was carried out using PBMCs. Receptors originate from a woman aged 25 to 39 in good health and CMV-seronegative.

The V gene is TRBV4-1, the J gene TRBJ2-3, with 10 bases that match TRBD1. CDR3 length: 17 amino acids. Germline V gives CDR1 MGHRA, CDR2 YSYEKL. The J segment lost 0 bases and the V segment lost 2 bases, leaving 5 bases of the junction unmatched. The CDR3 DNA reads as TGCGCCAGCAGCCAATGGGACAGGGGATCTAGCACAGATACGCAGTATTTT. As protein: CASSQWDRGSSTDTQYF.

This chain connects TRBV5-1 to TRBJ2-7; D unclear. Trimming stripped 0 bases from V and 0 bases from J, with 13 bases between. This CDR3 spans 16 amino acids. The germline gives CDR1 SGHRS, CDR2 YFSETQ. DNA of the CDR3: TGCGCCAGCAGCTTGGCCGCGCAGGTGAGCTCCTACGAGCAGTACTTC. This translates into CASSLAAQVSSYEQYF.

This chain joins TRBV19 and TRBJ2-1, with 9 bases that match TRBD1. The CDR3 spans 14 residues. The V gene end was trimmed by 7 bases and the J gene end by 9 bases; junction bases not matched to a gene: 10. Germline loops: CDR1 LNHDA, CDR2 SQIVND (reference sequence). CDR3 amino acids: CASTRTGEAGEQFF. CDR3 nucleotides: TGTGCCAGTACCCGGACAGGGGAAGCGGGTGAGCAGTTCTTC.

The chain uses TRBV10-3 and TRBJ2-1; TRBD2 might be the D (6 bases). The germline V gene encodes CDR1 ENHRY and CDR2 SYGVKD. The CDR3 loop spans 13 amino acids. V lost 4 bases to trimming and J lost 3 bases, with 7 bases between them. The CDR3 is CAISGRDYNEQFF. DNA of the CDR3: TGTGCCATCAGTGGGAGGGACTACAATGAGCAGTTCTTC.

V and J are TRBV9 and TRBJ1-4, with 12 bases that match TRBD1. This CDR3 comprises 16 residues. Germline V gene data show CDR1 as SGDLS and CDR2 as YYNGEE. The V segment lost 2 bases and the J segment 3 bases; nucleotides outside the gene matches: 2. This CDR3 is CASSVRDRGPNEKLFF. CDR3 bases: TGTGCCAGCAGCGTCCGGGACAGGGGGCCTAATGAAAAACTGTTTTTT.

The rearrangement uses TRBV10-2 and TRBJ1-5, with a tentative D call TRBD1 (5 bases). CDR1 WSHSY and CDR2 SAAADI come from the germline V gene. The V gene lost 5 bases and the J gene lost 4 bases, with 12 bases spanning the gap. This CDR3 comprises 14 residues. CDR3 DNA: TGCGCCAGCAGTTTCTCCGGGGGGAATCAGCCCCAGCATTTT. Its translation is CASSFSGGNQPQHF.

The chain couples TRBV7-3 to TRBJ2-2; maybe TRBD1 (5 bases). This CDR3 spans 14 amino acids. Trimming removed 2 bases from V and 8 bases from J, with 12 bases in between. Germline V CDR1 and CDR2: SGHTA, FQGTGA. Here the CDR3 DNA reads TGTGCCAGCAGCTTAGGGGCACCTTGGGGGGAGCTGTTTTTT. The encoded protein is CASSLGAPWGELFF.

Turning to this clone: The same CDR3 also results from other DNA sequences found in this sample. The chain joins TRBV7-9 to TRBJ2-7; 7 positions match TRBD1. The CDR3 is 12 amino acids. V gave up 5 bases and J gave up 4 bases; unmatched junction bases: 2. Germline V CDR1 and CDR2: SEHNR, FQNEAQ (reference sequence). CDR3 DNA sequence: TGTGCCAGCAGCCTACAGGGGTACGAGCAGTACTTC. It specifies CASSLQGYEQYF.

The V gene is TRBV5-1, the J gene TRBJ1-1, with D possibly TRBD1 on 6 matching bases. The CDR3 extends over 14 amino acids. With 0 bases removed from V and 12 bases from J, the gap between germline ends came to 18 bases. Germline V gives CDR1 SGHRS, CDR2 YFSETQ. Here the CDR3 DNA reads TGCGCCAGCAGCTTGGAAGGGGGGGGTTTAGAAACTTTCTTT. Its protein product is CASSLEGGGLETFF.